The T cell receptor (beta chain) described here comes from a study of blood T cells in healthy people across ages. The people who gave samples were healthy Caucasians from Russia, aged roughly 6 to 90. The authors drew approximately 10 milliliters of peripheral blood from each donor. This CDR3 is 15 amino acids long. Per germline, CDR1 SGHVS and CDR2 FQNEAQ. A second roughly 6 to 11 cycle PCR used barcoded and J-beta primers. Unique molecular identifiers of 12 random nucleotides labeled each cDNA. In TCRdb, the 5' RACE reads were re-called with MiXCR into one record per CDR3 protein. The repertoire has over 1,300,000 distinct CDR3 sequences, 55% to 75% of them found once; the top ten carry about 6.7%. Broader study findings: Naive CD4+ cell counts and diversity both ran higher in long-lived than in aged donors.

With respect to this clonotype: Its antigen is unknown. This likely comes from a read error, as the CDR3 has no conserved phenylalanine or tryptophan at its end.

The V gene is TRBV7-8, the J gene TRBJ2-1, with 10 bases fitting TRBD2. Sequences were obtained from blood. This clonotype was sampled from a man younger than 35 in good health. CDR3 coding DNA: TGTGCCAGCAGATTAGCGGGGGGCATGCGCAATGAGCAGTTCTTA. Amino acid sequence: CASRLAGGMRNEQFL.